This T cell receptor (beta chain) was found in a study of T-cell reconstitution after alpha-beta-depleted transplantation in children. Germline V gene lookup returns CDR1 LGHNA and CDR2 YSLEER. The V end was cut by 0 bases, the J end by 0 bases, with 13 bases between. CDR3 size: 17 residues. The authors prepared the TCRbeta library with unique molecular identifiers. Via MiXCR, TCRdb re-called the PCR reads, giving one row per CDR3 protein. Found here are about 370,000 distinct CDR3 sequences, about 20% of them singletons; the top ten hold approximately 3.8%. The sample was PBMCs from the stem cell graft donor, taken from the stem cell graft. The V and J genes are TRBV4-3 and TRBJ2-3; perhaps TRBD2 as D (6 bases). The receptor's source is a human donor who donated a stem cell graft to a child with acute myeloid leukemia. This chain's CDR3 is CASSQDIGGLSTDTQYF. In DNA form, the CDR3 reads TGCGCCAGCAGCCAAGATATCGGGGGATTAAGCACAGATACGCAGTATTTT.